A single sample gave rise to the 29 T cell receptor beta chains below, sequenced in a study of shared clonotypes between healthy human individuals. Data came from immunoSEQ multiplex PCR; TCRdb stores just in-frame clones and leaves some out. The sample records about 1 million clones, under 80% being singletons. Sequencing was performed on memory CD4+ T cells sorted from blood. Subset: CD45RA-negative fraction. These receptors all come from a man aged 18 to 30 in good health.

The chain links TRBV7-9 to TRBJ2-1; TRBD1 matches 9 bases. The V gene's germline CDR1 is SEHNR and CDR2 FQNEAQ (reference sequence). The CDR3 covers 16 residues. Trimming took 5 bases from V and 5 from J; bases not matched to a gene: 10. The CDR3 DNA reads TGTGCCAGCAGCAGATACCGGGACAGGGATAACAATGAGCAGTTCTTC. Translation gives CASSRYRDRDNNEQFF.

The gene calls are TRBV6-5 and TRBJ1-5; 10 positions agree with TRBD1. The V gene end was trimmed by 4 bases and the J gene end by 7 bases; junction bases not matched to a gene: 7. Germline CDR1 is MNHEY and CDR2 is SVGAGI. The CDR3 spans 15 residues. The CDR3 here is CASSSTTGGSQPQHF. The CDR3 bases are TGTGCCAGCAGTTCGACGACAGGGGGCTCGCAGCCCCAGCATTTT.

As for this clone: This same CDR3 is encoded by further DNA sequences in the sample. The chain joins TRBV5-1 to TRBJ1-1; no definite D call. Trimming left V 0 bases short and J 0 bases short, with 6 bases between. CDR3 length: 14 residues. Germline V gene sequence: CDR1 SGHRS, CDR2 YFSETQ. The CDR3 bases are TGCGCCAGCAGCTTGGAAGGAATGAACACTGAAGCTTTCTTT. Protein product: CASSLEGMNTEAFF.

The CDR3 spells CASSLGPGQGINEQFF. CDR3 bases: TGCGCCAGCAGCTTGGGTCCGGGACAGGGGATTAATGAGCAGTTCTTC. The rearrangement links TRBV5-1 to TRBJ2-1; 10 bases fit TRBD1. The CDR3 is made up of 16 amino acids. Germline assignment: CDR1 SGHRS and CDR2 YFSETQ. With 0 bases clipped from V and 7 bases from J, the junction kept 7 bases outside the gene matches.

J is TRBJ2-1 and V is TRBV6-5, with 13 bases aligning to TRBD2. In germline, CDR1 is MNHEY, CDR2 SVGAGI. The CDR3 has 16 residues. V was pared by 4 bases and J by 9 bases, with 9 bases of the junction left unmatched. CDR3: CASSSSTSGRAPEQFF. For the CDR3, the DNA is TGTGCCAGCAGTTCCTCCACTAGCGGGAGGGCCCCTGAGCAGTTCTTC.

A note on this clone: Other DNA sequences in the sample encode the same CDR3. The chain has TRBV18 and TRBJ1-5; D remains ambiguous. This CDR3 has 12 residues. V gave up 2 bases and J gave up 4 bases, with 3 bases separating them. Germline V CDR1 and CDR2: KGHSH, LQKENI. The CDR3 sequence is CASSPGNQPQHF. In DNA form, the CDR3 reads TGTGCCAGCTCACCAGGAAATCAGCCCCAGCATTTT.

In its sample, this clone was seen a few times. The V and J genes are TRBV28 and TRBJ1-1; perhaps TRBD1 as D (5 bases). The CDR3 covers 13 residues. Per germline, CDR1 MDHEN and CDR2 SYDVKM. The V gene lost 5 bases and the J gene lost 8 bases, with 15 bases spanning the gap. The CDR3 region is CASSRLGVFEAFF. CDR3 in DNA: TGTGCCAGCAGTCGACTAGGGGTGTTCGAAGCTTTCTTT.

This clone was detected only a few times. The V gene is TRBV11-3, the J gene TRBJ2-1; TRBD2 matches at 10 bases. The V gene end was trimmed by 1 base and the J gene end by 8 bases; junction bases not matched to a gene: 5. CDR1 and CDR2 from the germline V gene are SGHNT and YENEEA. This CDR3 comprises 15 residues. CDR3 region: CASSLGAGGRDEQFF. In DNA, the CDR3 is TGTGCCAGCAGCTTAGGAGCGGGGGGGCGAGATGAGCAGTTCTTC.

The chain recombines TRBV10-3 with TRBJ1-1, with 10 bases that match TRBD1. Per the germline V gene, CDR1 is ENHRY and CDR2 is SYGVKD. The trim removed 10 bases at V and 1 base at J, leaving 15 bases unmatched. The CDR3 has 17 amino acids. The CDR3 nucleotides read TGTGCCAGCAGCGTCATGGGACAGGGGCAGGGGAACACTGAAGCTTTCTTT. It yields the protein CASSVMGQGQGNTEAFF.

This clone has only a few counts. This rearrangement joins TRBV29-1 to TRBJ2-1, with no clear D. V was pared by 7 bases and J by 0 bases, with 19 bases between. Germline V gene data show CDR1 as SQVTM and CDR2 as ANQGSEA. The CDR3 totals 16 residues. The CDR3 spells CSASNFPQSSYNEQFF. As DNA, the CDR3 is TGCAGCGCGTCAAATTTCCCCCAAAGCTCCTACAATGAGCAGTTCTTC.

The chain has TRBV2 and TRBJ2-7; possible D gene TRBD2, 7 bases. The V and J ends lost 6 bases and 3 bases respectively, with 24 bases between them. CDR3 length: 17 amino acids. CDR1 and CDR2 from the germline V gene are SNHLY and FYNNEI. The chain's CDR3 is CASSRGGAGAKYYEQYF. The DNA for the CDR3 is TGTGCCAGCAGCAGGGGTGGTGCGGGGGCAAAGTACTACGAGCAGTACTTC.

The chain has TRBV29-1 and TRBJ2-6, with D possibly TRBD1 on 6 matching bases. CDR1 and CDR2 from the germline V gene are SQVTM and ANQGSEA. The CDR3 contains 17 residues. Between the trimmed V and J ends, which lost 1 base and 0 bases, there was a span of 13 bases. In DNA form, the CDR3 reads TGCAGCGTTGAAGGGCAGGGGACGAGCTCTGGGGCCAACGTCCTGACTTTC. Its protein is CSVEGQGTSSGANVLTF.

The chain recombines TRBV2 with TRBJ1-6, with 7 bases that match TRBD1. The CDR3 length is 14 residues. Germline CDR1 SNHLY, CDR2 FYNNEI. J lost 7 bases, V lost 5 bases, and 5 bases had no gene match. CDR3 in DNA: TGTGCCAGCAGTCGACAGGGAGGGAATTCACCCCTCCACTTT. Protein product: CASSRQGGNSPLHF.

The genes are TRBV7-9 and TRBJ2-2; 8 bases line up with TRBD1. Germline trimming cut 5 bases from V and 1 base from J; bases unmatched to any gene: 3. The CDR3 loop spans 15 amino acids. Looked up from germline, CDR1 is SEHNR and CDR2 is FQNEAQ (reference sequence). The CDR3 DNA reads as TGTGCCAGCAGCCCCGACAGGGGGAACACCGGGGAGCTGTTTTTT. This translates into CASSPDRGNTGELFF.

The chain has TRBV11-2 and TRBJ2-2; D call uncertain. The CDR3 loop spans 14 amino acids. V lost 4 bases and J 0 bases, leaving 6 bases between the germline ends. Germline values: CDR1 SGHAT, CDR2 FQNNGV. CDR3 amino acids: CASSSVTNTGELFF. The CDR3 region has the DNA TGTGCCAGCAGCTCCGTCACGAACACCGGGGAGCTGTTTTTT.

The chain has TRBV7-2 and TRBJ1-1; 8 bases map to TRBD1. This CDR3 comprises 13 residues. With 6 bases clipped from V and 6 bases from J, the junction kept 6 bases outside the gene matches. Germline V CDR1 and CDR2: SGHTA, FQGNSA. The CDR3 nucleotides are TGTGCCAGCAGACAGGGGGGAAGGTCTGAAGCTTTCTTT. It specifies CASRQGGRSEAFF. Supplemented by reference TRBV7-2 and TRBJ1-1, the full variable domain reads GAGVSQSPSNKVTEKGKDVELRCDPISGHTALYWYRQSLGQGLEFLIYFQGNSAPDKSGLPSDRFSAERTGGSVSTLTIQRTQQEDSAVYLCASRQGGRSEAFFGQGTRLTVV.

The V call is TRBV10-2, the J call TRBJ2-7; TRBD2 matches 8 bases. Looked up from germline, CDR1 is WSHSY and CDR2 is SAAADI. The CDR3 is 14 residues long. J was trimmed by 5 bases and V by 8 bases; bases with no gene match: 11. The CDR3 nucleotides read TGCGCCAGCGGCGTGCGGGGGGCCCAAGACGAGCAGTACTTC. This gives the protein CASGVRGAQDEQYF.

The chain couples TRBV7-9 to TRBJ1-1; 8 bases are shared with TRBD1. Germline-derived CDR1 and CDR2 are SEHNR and FQNEAQ (reference sequence). The CDR3 is 16 residues long. Losses at the gene ends were 5 bases for V and 0 bases for J; bases not matched to a gene: 8. CDR3: CASSPDRGFLNTEAFF. CDR3 sequence (DNA): TGTGCCAGCAGCCCAGACAGGGGATTTCTGAACACTGAAGCTTTCTTT.

The chain has TRBV5-4 and TRBJ2-7, with D possibly being TRBD1 (5 bases). The V end lost 1 base, the J end lost 1 base, and 6 bases lay between the germline ends. Germline V gene lookup returns CDR1 SGHNT and CDR2 YYREEE (reference sequence). The CDR3 covers 13 residues. Written as DNA, the CDR3 is TGTGCCAGCAGCTTGTACAGGTCCTACGAGCAGTACTTC. Translating it yields CASSLYRSYEQYF. The full variable domain, its missing parts supplied by reference TRBV5-4 and TRBJ2-7, is ETGVTQSPTHLIKTRGQQVTLRCSSQSGHNTVSWYQQALGQGPQFIFQYYREEENGRGNFPPRFSGLQFPNYSSELNVNALELDDSALYLCASSLYRSYEQYFGPGTRLTVT.

The rearrangement uses TRBV18 and TRBJ2-7; D is ambiguous. V lost 2 bases, J lost 2 bases, and 7 bases lay in between. The germline CDR1 and CDR2 sequences are KGHSH and LQKENI. This CDR3 has 13 amino acids. CDR3 DNA sequence: TGTGCCAGCTCACCATTCAAAACCTACGAGCAGTACTTC. Translated, it gives CASSPFKTYEQYF.

This chain connects TRBV7-9 to TRBJ2-7; D call uncertain. This CDR3 is 13 amino acids long. In germline, CDR1 is SEHNR, CDR2 FQNEAQ (reference sequence). The germline V and J ends were trimmed by 1 base and 1 base, with 5 bases remaining between them. The CDR3 loop is CASSLGKSYEQYF. The CDR3 nucleotides are TGTGCCAGCAGCTTAGGCAAGTCCTACGAGCAGTACTTC.

J is TRBJ2-3 and V is TRBV5-1, with 7 bases that match TRBD2. The CDR3 loop spans 16 amino acids. The V segment lost 1 base and the J segment 0 bases; nucleotides outside the gene matches: 5. From germline, CDR1 is SGHRS and CDR2 YFSETQ. The CDR3 reads CASSLTVAGSTDTQYF. The CDR3 region has the DNA TGCGCCAGCAGCTTGACAGTAGCGGGTAGCACAGATACGCAGTATTTT.

The chain joins TRBV2 to TRBJ2-1, with 11 nucleotides matching TRBD2. The CDR3 totals 15 residues. Germline V gene data show CDR1 as SNHLY and CDR2 as FYNNEI. The trim removed 4 bases at V and 6 bases at J, leaving 5 bases unmatched. CDR3 nucleotides: TGTGCCAGCAGTGTTGCTAGCGGGAGGACCAATGAGCAGTTCTTC. Translated: CASSVASGRTNEQFF.

This clone was counted only a few times. The chain carries TRBV11-2 and TRBJ2-3, with a weak D call TRBD2 (5 bases). The CDR3 is 17 amino acids. Germline V gene data show CDR1 as SGHAT and CDR2 as FQNNGV. V lost 4 bases to trimming and J lost 2 bases, with 19 bases between them. DNA for the CDR3: TGTGCCAGCAGCTCCCCTAGCTGGCTCACTTCCACAGATACGCAGTATTTT. Translation gives CASSSPSWLTSTDTQYF.

The J gene is TRBJ1-2, the V gene TRBV12-5, with a possible D match to TRBD1 (5 bases). Trimming pared 0 bases from V and 8 bases from J, leaving 13 bases between. Germline CDR1 LGHNT, CDR2 FRNRAP. CDR3 length: 14 residues. CDR3 sequence (DNA): TGTGCTAGTGGTTTGGTACAGGAAAGTCTGGGCTACACCTTC. The encoded protein is CASGLVQESLGYTF.

Comment on this clone: Other DNA sequences within the sample encode an identical CDR3. The J gene is TRBJ1-1, the V gene TRBV10-3; the match to TRBD1 covers 8 bases. V lost 0 bases and J lost 2; bases outside the gene matches: 2. CDR1 and CDR2 from the germline V gene are ENHRY and SYGVKD. This CDR3 is built from 15 residues. The CDR3 DNA sequence: TGTGCCATCAGTGAGTCTGGACAGGGTAACACTGAAGCTTTCTTT. Its translation is CAISESGQGNTEAFF.

The gene calls are TRBV20-1 and TRBJ2-5; D is possibly TRBD2 (5 bases). V lost 7 bases and J lost 1, with 7 bases in between. The CDR3 is made up of 11 amino acids. CDR1 DFQATT and CDR2 SNEGSKA come from the germline V gene (reference sequence). The CDR3 reads CSVRGQETQYF. The CDR3 nucleotides read TGCAGTGTTCGGGGCCAAGAGACCCAGTACTTC.

The rearrangement uses TRBV7-9 and TRBJ2-1, with a weak D call TRBD1 (6 bases). The germline CDR1 and CDR2 sequences are SEHNR and FQNEAQ (reference sequence). V shed 0 bases and J shed 8 bases, with 11 bases lying between them. The CDR3 runs to 14 residues. The DNA for the CDR3 is TGTGCCAGCAGCTTAGCGACAGGATTCGATGAGCAGTTCTTC. The encoded protein is CASSLATGFDEQFF.

On this clone itself: The junction differs from germline at one of its ends, possibly a read error. V usage is TRBV4-1 and J usage is TRBJ1-2, with 10 bases identical to TRBD1. The CDR3 contains 13 residues. CDR1 MGHRA and CDR2 YSYEKL come from the germline V gene. This CDR3 is CASSLGQGDGYTF. As DNA, the CDR3 is TGTGCCAGCAGCTTAGGACAGGGGGATGGCTACACCTTC.